This T cell receptor beta chain was recovered during a study of blood T cell repertoires in COVID-19. Across the study: The United States, Italy and Spain were the sources of the acute and convalescent COVID-19 samples. PBMCs, B-cell-depleted T cells, or T cells were the source of the cDNA or gDNA that made up the material.

The germline CDR1 and CDR2 sequences are MNHEY and SMNVEV (reference sequence). This CDR3 region has 14 residues. Trimming cost V 3 bases and J 4 bases, with 9 bases left between them. Original handling: Estimates of nucleated cell counts were drawn from the amplification of reference gene primers. Sequencing was performed with immunoSEQ multiplex PCR; in TCRdb, only in-frame clones are kept and a portion is missing. Clonal size and the V and J genes are those of that table, whereas D and trimming came from the DNA. This table has about 95,000 clones, under 90% appearing once. The material sequenced was peripheral blood. The TCR was taken from a human donor in a cohort sampled during active COVID-19. The chain carries TRBV27 and TRBJ1-4; D ambiguous. CDR3 nucleotide sequence: TGTGCCAGCAGTTTTGCAGGACTTAATGAAAAACTGTTTTTT. This sequence encodes CASSFAGLNEKLFF.